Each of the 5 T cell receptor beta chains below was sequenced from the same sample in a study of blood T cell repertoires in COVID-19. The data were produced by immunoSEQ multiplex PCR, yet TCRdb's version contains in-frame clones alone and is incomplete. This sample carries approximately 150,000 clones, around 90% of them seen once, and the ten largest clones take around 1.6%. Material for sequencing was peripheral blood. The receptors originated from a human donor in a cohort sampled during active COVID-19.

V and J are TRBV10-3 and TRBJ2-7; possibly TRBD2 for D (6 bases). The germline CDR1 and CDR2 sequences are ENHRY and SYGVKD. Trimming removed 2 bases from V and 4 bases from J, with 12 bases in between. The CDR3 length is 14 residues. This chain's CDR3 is CAISEPSGGYEQYF. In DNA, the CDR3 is TGTGCCATCAGTGAGCCCTCCGGGGGATACGAGCAGTACTTC.

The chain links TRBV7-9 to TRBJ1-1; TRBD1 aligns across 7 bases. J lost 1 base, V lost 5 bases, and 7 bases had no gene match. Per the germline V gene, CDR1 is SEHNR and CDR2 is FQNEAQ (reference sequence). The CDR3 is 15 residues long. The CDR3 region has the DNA TGTGCCAGCAGCCTCCAGGGGGTCGGGAACACTGAAGCTTTCTTT. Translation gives CASSLQGVGNTEAFF. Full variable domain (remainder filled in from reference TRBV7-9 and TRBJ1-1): DTGVSQNPRHKITKRGQNVTFRCDPISEHNRLYWYRQTLGQGPEFLTYFQNEAQLEKSRLLSDRFSAERPKGSFSTLEIQRTEQGDSAMYLCASSLQGVGNTEAFFGQGTRLTVV.

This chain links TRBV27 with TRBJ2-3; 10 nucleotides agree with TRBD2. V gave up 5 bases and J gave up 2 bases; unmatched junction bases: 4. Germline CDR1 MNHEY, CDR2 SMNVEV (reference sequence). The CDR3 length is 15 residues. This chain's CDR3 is CASSRLAGATDTQYF. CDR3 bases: TGTGCCAGCAGTCGTCTAGCGGGGGCCACAGATACGCAGTATTTT.

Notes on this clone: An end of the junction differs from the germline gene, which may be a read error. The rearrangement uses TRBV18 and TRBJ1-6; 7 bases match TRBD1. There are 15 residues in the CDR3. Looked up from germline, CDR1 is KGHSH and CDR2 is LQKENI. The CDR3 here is CASSPNNRGTSSLHF. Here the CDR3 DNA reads TGTGCCAGCTCACCAAACAACAGGGGTACTTCATCCCTCCACTTT.

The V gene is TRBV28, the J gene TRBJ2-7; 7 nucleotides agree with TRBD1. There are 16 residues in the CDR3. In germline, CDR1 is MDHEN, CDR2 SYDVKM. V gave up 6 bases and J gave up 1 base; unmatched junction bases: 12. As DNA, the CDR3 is TGTGCCAGCAGCATAGTGGCCCGGGACAGATCCTACGAGCAGTACTTC. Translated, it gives CASSIVARDRSYEQYF.